The rows below give T cell receptor beta chains drawn from one sample of a study of T cells in Graves' hyperthyroidism and ophthalmopathy. Using its own MiXCR run on the multiplex PCR reads, TCRdb lists one record per CDR3 protein. The sample lists fewer than 350,000 distinct CDR3 sequences, 18% occurring once. Sequencing input: blood. All receptors come from a woman in her forties or fifties with Graves' hyperthyroidism. CDR3s include the opening cysteine and the closing phenylalanine or tryptophan. Fields, in order: J gene, clone size, D gene, V gene, CDR3 protein, CDR3 DNA. D genes are given only for firm matches. Clone size appears in some rows only: once, few, many, or a class for an expanded clone.

j_call: TRBJ2-5
clone_size: many
d_call: TRBD2
v_call: TRBV7-2
cdr3_aa: CASSSLAGAGQETQYF
cdr3_nt: TGTGCCAGCAGCTCCTTAGCGGGAGCGGGGCAAGAGACCCAGTACTTC

j_call: TRBJ2-1
clone_size: NA
d_call: TRBD1
v_call: TRBV4-1
cdr3_aa: CASSPGQGIENEQFF
cdr3_nt: TGCGCCAGCAGCCCCGGACAGGGTATTGAGAATGAGCAGTTCTTC

j_call: TRBJ2-7
clone_size: many
d_call: NA
v_call: TRBV11-2
cdr3_aa: CASSFGVHEQYF
cdr3_nt: TGTGCCAGCAGCTTTGGCGTTCACGAGCAGTACTTC

j_call: TRBJ2-3
clone_size: few
d_call: TRBD1
v_call: TRBV11-2
cdr3_aa: CASSFLQGATDTQYF
cdr3_nt: TGTGCCAGCAGTTTTCTACAGGGGGCAACAGATACGCAGTATTTT

j_call: TRBJ1-2
clone_size: many
d_call: NA
v_call: TRBV7-8
cdr3_aa: CASSLTVAGYGYTF
cdr3_nt: TGTGCCAGCAGCTTAACGGTGGCAGGGTATGGCTACACCTTC

j_call: TRBJ1-1
clone_size: many
d_call: NA
v_call: TRBV7-8
cdr3_aa: CASSPVEMNTEAFF
cdr3_nt: TGTGCCAGCAGCCCAGTGGAGATGAACACTGAAGCTTTCTTT

j_call: TRBJ1-1
clone_size: few
d_call: TRBD1
v_call: TRBV20-1
cdr3_aa: CSATAGTVDTEAFF
cdr3_nt: TGCAGTGCTACCGCCGGGACAGTGGACACTGAAGCTTTCTTT

j_call: TRBJ2-7
clone_size: few
d_call: NA
v_call: TRBV27
cdr3_aa: CASMARATYEQYF
cdr3_nt: TGTGCCAGCATGGCCCGCGCCACCTACGAGCAGTACTTC

j_call: TRBJ2-5
clone_size: once
d_call: NA
v_call: TRBV29-1
cdr3_aa: CSGQQLARETQYF
cdr3_nt: TGCAGCGGTCAACAGTTGGCCAGAGAGACCCAGTACTTC

j_call: TRBJ2-7
clone_size: few
d_call: TRBD2
v_call: TRBV11-2
cdr3_aa: CASSFKTSGSYEQYF
cdr3_nt: TGTGCCAGCAGCTTTAAGACTAGCGGGAGCTACGAGCAGTACTTC

j_call: TRBJ2-3
clone_size: NA
d_call: TRBD1
v_call: TRBV5-1
cdr3_aa: CASSRGQGIPSTDTQYF
cdr3_nt: TGCGCCAGCAGCCGGGGACAGGGTATTCCTAGCACAGATACGCAGTATTTT

j_call: TRBJ2-3
clone_size: few
d_call: NA
v_call: TRBV7-2
cdr3_aa: CASSPGTNPNTQYF
cdr3_nt: TGTGCCAGCAGCCCCGGGACCAACCCAAATACGCAGTATTTT

j_call: TRBJ2-7
clone_size: NA
d_call: NA
v_call: TRBV11-2
cdr3_aa: CASSFGGLHEQYF
cdr3_nt: TGTGCCAGCAGCTTCGGCGGGCTACACGAGCAGTACTTC

j_call: TRBJ1-1
clone_size: many
d_call: NA
v_call: TRBV6-1
cdr3_aa: CASSYSDGYTEAFF
cdr3_nt: TGTGCCAGCAGTTACTCCGACGGATACACTGAAGCTTTCTTT

j_call: TRBJ2-3
clone_size: few
d_call: NA
v_call: TRBV6-6
cdr3_aa: CASSYGAQDTQYF
cdr3_nt: TGTGCCAGCAGTTACGGGGCCCAAGATACGCAGTATTTT

j_call: TRBJ2-7
clone_size: NA
d_call: TRBD1
v_call: TRBV4-1
cdr3_aa: CASSQTGGYEQYF
cdr3_nt: TGCGCCAGCAGCCAGACAGGGGGCTACGAGCAGTACTTC

j_call: TRBJ2-1
clone_size: NA
d_call: TRBD1
v_call: TRBV4-1
cdr3_aa: CASSPQTGNEQFF
cdr3_nt: TGCGCCAGCAGCCCCCAGACAGGGAACGAGCAGTTCTTC

j_call: TRBJ1-1
clone_size: few
d_call: NA
v_call: TRBV5-1
cdr3_aa: CASSRLNQGPEAFF
cdr3_nt: TGCGCCAGCAGCCGCCTTAACCAGGGTCCTGAAGCTTTCTTT

j_call: TRBJ2-5
clone_size: once
d_call: NA
v_call: TRBV6-1
cdr3_aa: CASSPSVIDETQYF
cdr3_nt: TGTGCCAGCAGTCCATCAGTGATAGACGAGACCCAGTACTTC

j_call: TRBJ2-1
clone_size: many
d_call: TRBD2
v_call: TRBV20-1
cdr3_aa: CSARGGDSYYNEQFF
cdr3_nt: TGCAGTGCTCGGGGGGGGGACTCGTACTACAATGAGCAGTTCTTC

j_call: TRBJ2-1
clone_size: NA
d_call: TRBD1
v_call: TRBV12-3/TRBV12-4
cdr3_aa: CASSFDRGDEQFF
cdr3_nt: TGTGCCAGCAGTTTCGACAGGGGGGATGAGCAGTTCTTC

j_call: TRBJ1-1
clone_size: NA
d_call: NA
v_call: TRBV19
cdr3_aa: CASSITGLAEAFF
cdr3_nt: TGTGCCAGTAGTATCACAGGCCTAGCCGAAGCTTTCTTT

j_call: TRBJ2-1
clone_size: many
d_call: NA
v_call: TRBV5-6
cdr3_aa: CASSLERNNEQFF
cdr3_nt: TGTGCCAGCAGCTTGGAAAGAAACAATGAGCAGTTCTTC

j_call: TRBJ2-7
clone_size: many
d_call: NA
v_call: TRBV7-8
cdr3_aa: CASSLEGLEQYF
cdr3_nt: TGTGCCAGCAGCTTAGAGGGGCTCGAGCAGTACTTC

j_call: TRBJ2-5
clone_size: many
d_call: NA
v_call: TRBV6-1
cdr3_aa: CASSRHHRVETQYF
cdr3_nt: TGTGCCAGCAGTAGACACCACCGAGTGGAGACCCAGTACTTC

j_call: TRBJ1-2
clone_size: NA
d_call: NA
v_call: TRBV4-2
cdr3_aa: CASSQDRRGYTF
cdr3_nt: TGTGCCAGCAGCCAAGATCGGCGGGGCTACACCTTC

j_call: TRBJ2-7
clone_size: many
d_call: NA
v_call: TRBV20-1
cdr3_aa: CSARDQGRTYEQYF
cdr3_nt: TGCAGTGCTAGAGATCAGGGACGGACTTACGAGCAGTACTTC

j_call: TRBJ2-3
clone_size: NA
d_call: NA
v_call: TRBV7-8
cdr3_aa: CASSPGTLTTDTQYF
cdr3_nt: TGTGCCAGCAGCCCAGGGACACTTACCACAGATACGCAGTATTTT

j_call: TRBJ2-7
clone_size: many
d_call: TRBD2
v_call: TRBV7-8
cdr3_aa: CASSLVGGNYEQYF
cdr3_nt: TGTGCCAGCAGCTTAGTGGGGGGGAACTACGAGCAGTACTTC

j_call: TRBJ2-5
clone_size: many
d_call: TRBD1
v_call: TRBV6-1
cdr3_aa: CASSPNLDRGGETQYF
cdr3_nt: TGTGCCAGCAGCCCCAACCTCGACAGGGGTGGCGAGACCCAGTACTTC

j_call: TRBJ2-5
clone_size: NA
d_call: NA
v_call: TRBV5-5
cdr3_aa: CASSPGHTGTSVGETQYF
cdr3_nt: TGTGCCAGCAGCCCTGGACACACCGGGACGAGCGTGGGAGAGACCCAGTACTTC

j_call: TRBJ1-2
clone_size: once
d_call: NA
v_call: TRBV5-1
cdr3_aa: CASSLEGRVEGYTF
cdr3_nt: TGCGCCAGCAGCTTGGAAGGCAGGGTCGAAGGCTACACCTTC

j_call: TRBJ1-2
clone_size: many
d_call: NA
v_call: TRBV28
cdr3_aa: CASSGEGKGYGYTF
cdr3_nt: TGTGCCAGCAGTGGGGAAGGGAAAGGATATGGCTACACCTTC

j_call: TRBJ2-2
clone_size: few
d_call: NA
v_call: TRBV18
cdr3_aa: CASSSMDSSNTGELFF
cdr3_nt: TGTGCCAGCTCATCTATGGACAGCTCGAACACCGGGGAGCTGTTTTTT

j_call: TRBJ1-2
clone_size: few
d_call: NA
v_call: TRBV20-1
cdr3_aa: CSVRRDRGYGYTF
cdr3_nt: TGCAGTGTTCGGAGGGACCGTGGCTATGGCTACACCTTC

j_call: TRBJ1-1
clone_size: many
d_call: TRBD1
v_call: TRBV3-1
cdr3_aa: CASSHRGRGTEAFF
cdr3_nt: TGTGCCAGCAGCCACAGGGGGCGGGGCACTGAAGCTTTCTTT